This record covers a single T cell receptor (beta chain). Antigen: not known. V lost 5 bases, J lost 3 bases, and 10 bases stayed unmatched. This CDR3 has 17 amino acids. From germline, CDR1 is SGHTA and CDR2 FQGNSA. This entry belongs to a study of a mutant IDH1 vaccine in newly diagnosed glioma. General study points: Patients showed vaccine-induced immune responses at a rate of under 95%.

Time point here: week 47, end of study. It was 300 ug of mutant IDH1 20-mer peptide that made up each vaccine dose, given with topical imiquimod. During weeks 1, 3, 5, 7, 11, 15, 19 and 23, patients received eight vaccinations. Donor diagnoses consisted of new WHO grade 3 or 4 IDH1-mutant, ATRX-lost astrocytomas. Sequencing used immunoSEQ multiplex PCR; TCRdb keeps in-frame clones, though not all of them. The repertoire holds tens of thousands of clones, with around 82% as singletons. The sample here was PBMCs, taken from a glioma patient whose treatment included an IDH1 peptide vaccine. J is TRBJ2-5 and V is TRBV7-2; 12 nucleotides match TRBD2. This clonotype originated in a man aged 18-30 years with glioma. Some clones in this sample may be carry-over from other donors' samples. The CDR3 loop reads CASSPNLAGGPEETQYF. CDR3 DNA sequence: TGTGCCAGCAGCCCAAATCTAGCGGGAGGGCCGGAAGAGACCCAGTACTTC.